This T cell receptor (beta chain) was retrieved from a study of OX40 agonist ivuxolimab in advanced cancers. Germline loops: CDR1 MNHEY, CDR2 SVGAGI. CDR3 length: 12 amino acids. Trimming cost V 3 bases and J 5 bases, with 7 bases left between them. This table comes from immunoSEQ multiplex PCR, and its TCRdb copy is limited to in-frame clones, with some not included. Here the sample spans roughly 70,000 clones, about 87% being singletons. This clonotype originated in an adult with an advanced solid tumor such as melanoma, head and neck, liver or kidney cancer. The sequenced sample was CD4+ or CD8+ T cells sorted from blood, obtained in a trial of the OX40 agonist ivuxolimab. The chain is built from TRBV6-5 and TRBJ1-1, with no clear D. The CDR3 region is CASSYIGTEAFF. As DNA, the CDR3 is TGTGCCAGCAGTTATATAGGGACTGAAGCTTTCTTT.